This TCR beta chain originates from a study of blood T cells in healthy people across ages. Then a second PCR, running roughly 7 to 11 cycles, was carried out with a sample-barcoded 5' primer and a J-beta primer mix. One entry per CDR3 protein results from TCRdb running MiXCR on the 5' RACE reads. The sample lists roughly 1.5 million distinct CDR3 sequences, around 40% occurring once. The TCR originated in a woman aged 18-35 years in good health. What was sequenced was blood.

The DNA for the CDR3 is TGTGCCAGCGGGCCTCAAGGCGTTTACAATGAGCAGTTCTTC. Translated, it gives CASGPQGVYNEQFF. The chain recombines TRBV6-6 with TRBJ2-1, with unresolved D. Per the germline V gene, CDR1 is MNHNY and CDR2 is SVGAGI (reference sequence). Trimming cost V 8 bases and J 4 bases, with 15 bases left between them. CDR3 length: 14 amino acids.